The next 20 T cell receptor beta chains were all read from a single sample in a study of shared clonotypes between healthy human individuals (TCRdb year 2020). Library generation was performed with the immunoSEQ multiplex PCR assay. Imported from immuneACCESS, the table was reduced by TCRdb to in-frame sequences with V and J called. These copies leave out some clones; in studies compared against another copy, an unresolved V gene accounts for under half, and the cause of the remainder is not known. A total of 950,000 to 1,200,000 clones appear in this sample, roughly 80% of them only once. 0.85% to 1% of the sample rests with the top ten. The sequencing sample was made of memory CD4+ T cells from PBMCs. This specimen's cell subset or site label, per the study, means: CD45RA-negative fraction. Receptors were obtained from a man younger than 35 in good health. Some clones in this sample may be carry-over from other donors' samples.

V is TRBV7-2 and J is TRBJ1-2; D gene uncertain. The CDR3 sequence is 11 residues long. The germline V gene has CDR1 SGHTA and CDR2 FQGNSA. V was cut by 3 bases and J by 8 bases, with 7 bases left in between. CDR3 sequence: CASSLVSGYTF. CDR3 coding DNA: TGTGCCAGCAGCTTGGTGAGCGGCTACACCTTC.

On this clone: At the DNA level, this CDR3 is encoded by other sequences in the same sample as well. CDR3 coding DNA: TGTGCCAGCAGTTCAGGACAGGGGAACACTGAAGCTTTCTTT. Translating gives CASSSGQGNTEAFF. V is TRBV28 and J is TRBJ1-1, with 8 nucleotides matching TRBD1. The CDR3 sequence is 14 residues long. The V gene end was trimmed by 4 bases and the J gene end by 1 base; junction bases not matched to a gene: 2. CDR1 and CDR2 (germline): MDHEN, SYDVKM. The full variable domain, its missing parts supplied by reference TRBV28 and TRBJ1-1, is DVKVTQSSRYLVKRTGEKVFLECVQDMDHENMFWYRQDPGLGLRLIYFSYDVKMKEKGDIPEGYSVSREKKERFSLILESASTNQTSMYLCASSSGQGNTEAFFGQGTRLTVV.

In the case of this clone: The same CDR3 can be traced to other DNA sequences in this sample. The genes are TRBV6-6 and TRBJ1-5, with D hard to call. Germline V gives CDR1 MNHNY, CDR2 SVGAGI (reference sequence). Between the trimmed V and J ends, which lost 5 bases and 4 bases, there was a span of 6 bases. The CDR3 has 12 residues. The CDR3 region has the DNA TGTGCCAGCAGTCTTACAAATCAGCCCCAGCATTTT. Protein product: CASSLTNQPQHF.

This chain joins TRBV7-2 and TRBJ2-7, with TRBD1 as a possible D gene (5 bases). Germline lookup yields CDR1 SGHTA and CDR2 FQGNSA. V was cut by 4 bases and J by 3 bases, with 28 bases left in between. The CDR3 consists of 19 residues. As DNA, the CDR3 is TGTGCCAGCAGCTCACGCCCGACTGGGGCCACCCCCTACGTCTACGAGCAGTACTTC. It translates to CASSSRPTGATPYVYEQYF.

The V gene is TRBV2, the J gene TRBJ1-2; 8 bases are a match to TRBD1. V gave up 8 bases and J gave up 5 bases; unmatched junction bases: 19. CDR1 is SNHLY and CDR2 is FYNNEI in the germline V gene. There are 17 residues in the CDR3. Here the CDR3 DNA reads TGTGCCAGCGCCCGGGGGACAGGCTTAGGATCAGGTTATGGCTACACCTTC. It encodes CASARGTGLGSGYGYTF.

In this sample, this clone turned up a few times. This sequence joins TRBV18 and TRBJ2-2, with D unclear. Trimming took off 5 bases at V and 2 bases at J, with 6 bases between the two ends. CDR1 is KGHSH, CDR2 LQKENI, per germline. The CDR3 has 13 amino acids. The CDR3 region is CASSGVNTGELFF. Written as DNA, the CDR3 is TGTGCCAGCTCAGGGGTCAACACCGGGGAGCTGTTTTTT. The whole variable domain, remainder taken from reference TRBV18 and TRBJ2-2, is NAGVMQNPRHLVRRRGQEARLRCSPMKGHSHVYWYRQLPEEGLKFMVYLQKENIIDESGMPKERFSAEFPKEGPSILRIQQVVRGDSAAYFCASSGVNTGELFFGEGSRLTVL.

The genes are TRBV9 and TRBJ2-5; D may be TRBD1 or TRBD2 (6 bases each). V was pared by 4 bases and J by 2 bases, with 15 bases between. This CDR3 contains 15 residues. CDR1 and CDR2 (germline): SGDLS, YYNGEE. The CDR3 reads CASSPQRGAQETQYF. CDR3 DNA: TGTGCCAGCAGCCCCCAGAGGGGGGCACAAGAGACCCAGTACTTC.

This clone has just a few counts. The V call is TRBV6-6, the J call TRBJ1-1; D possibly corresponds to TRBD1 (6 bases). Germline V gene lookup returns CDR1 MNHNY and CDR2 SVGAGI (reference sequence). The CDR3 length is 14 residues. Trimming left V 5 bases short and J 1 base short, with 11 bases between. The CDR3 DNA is TGTGCCAGCAGTAACAGGGATGGGAACACTGAAGCTTTCTTT. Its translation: CASSNRDGNTEAFF.

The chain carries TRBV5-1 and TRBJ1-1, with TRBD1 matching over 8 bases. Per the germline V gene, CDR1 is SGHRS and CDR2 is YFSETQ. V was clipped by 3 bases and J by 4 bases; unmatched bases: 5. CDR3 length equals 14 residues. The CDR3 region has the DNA TGCGCCAGCAGCTCCCAGGGGGCCGGCACTGAAGCTTTCTTT. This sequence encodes CASSSQGAGTEAFF.

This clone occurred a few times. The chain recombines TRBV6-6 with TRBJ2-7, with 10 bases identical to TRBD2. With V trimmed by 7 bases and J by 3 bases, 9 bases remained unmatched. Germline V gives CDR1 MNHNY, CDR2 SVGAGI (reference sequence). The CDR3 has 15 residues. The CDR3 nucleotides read TGTGCCAGCACCGTAACCACTAGCGGGAACTACGAGCAGTACTTC. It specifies CASTVTTSGNYEQYF.

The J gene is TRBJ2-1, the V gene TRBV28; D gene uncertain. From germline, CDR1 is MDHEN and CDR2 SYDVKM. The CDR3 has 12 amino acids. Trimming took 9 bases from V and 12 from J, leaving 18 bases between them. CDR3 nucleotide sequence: TGTGCCAGGGGTTTTGTCCCCCCCGGGCAGTTCTTC. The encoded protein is CARGFVPPGQFF.

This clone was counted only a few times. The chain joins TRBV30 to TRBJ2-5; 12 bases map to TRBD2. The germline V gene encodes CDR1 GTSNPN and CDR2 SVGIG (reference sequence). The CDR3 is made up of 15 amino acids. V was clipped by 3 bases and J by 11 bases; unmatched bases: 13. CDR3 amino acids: CAWSPRGLAGGKQYF. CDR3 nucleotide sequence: TGTGCCTGGAGCCCGAGGGGTCTAGCGGGAGGGAAGCAGTACTTC.

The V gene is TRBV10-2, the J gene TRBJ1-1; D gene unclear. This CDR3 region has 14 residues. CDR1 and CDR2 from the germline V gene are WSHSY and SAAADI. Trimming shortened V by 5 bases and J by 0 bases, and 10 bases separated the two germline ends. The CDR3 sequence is CASSRAGMNTEAFF. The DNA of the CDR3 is TGCGCCAGCAGTCGAGCAGGCATGAACACTGAAGCTTTCTTT.

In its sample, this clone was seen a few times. In DNA, the CDR3 is TGCGCCAGCAGCCGACAAGGTGAAGCTTTCTTT. Its translation: CASSRQGEAFF. The V gene is TRBV4-1, the J gene TRBJ1-1; D not certain. V was trimmed by 4 bases and J by 7 bases, leaving 7 bases between them. CDR1 and CDR2 (germline): MGHRA, YSYEKL. This CDR3 is 11 amino acids long.

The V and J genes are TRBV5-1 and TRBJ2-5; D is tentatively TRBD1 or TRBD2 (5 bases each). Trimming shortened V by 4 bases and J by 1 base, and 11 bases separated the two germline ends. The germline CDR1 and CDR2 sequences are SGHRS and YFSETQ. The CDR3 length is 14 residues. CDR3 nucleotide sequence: TGCGCCAGCAGCCCCACGGGGCTCCAAGAGACCCAGTACTTC. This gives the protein CASSPTGLQETQYF. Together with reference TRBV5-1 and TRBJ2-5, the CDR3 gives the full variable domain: KAGVTQTPRYLIKTRGQQVTLSCSPISGHRSVSWYQQTPGQGLQFLFEYFSETQRNKGNFPGRFSGRQFSNSRSEMNVSTLELGDSALYLCASSPTGLQETQYFGPGTRLLVL.

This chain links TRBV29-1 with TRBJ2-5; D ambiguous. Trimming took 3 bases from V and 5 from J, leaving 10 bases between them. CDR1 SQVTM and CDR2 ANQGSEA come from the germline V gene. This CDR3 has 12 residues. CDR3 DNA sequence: TGCAGCGTTGATGGTCGTGTCGAGACCCAGTACTTC. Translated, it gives CSVDGRVETQYF.

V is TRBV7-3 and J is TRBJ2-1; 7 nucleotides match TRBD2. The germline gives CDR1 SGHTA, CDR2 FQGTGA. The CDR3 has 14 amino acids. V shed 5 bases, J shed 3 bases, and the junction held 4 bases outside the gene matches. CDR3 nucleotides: TGTGCCAGCAGCCCTAGCGGAAACTACAATGAGCAGTTCTTC. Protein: CASSPSGNYNEQFF.

DNA for the CDR3: TGTGCCAGCACCTTAGGGGTAGCGGGAGGGGCAGATACGCAGTATTTT. Its translation: CASTLGVAGGADTQYF. The gene calls are TRBV28 and TRBJ2-3; TRBD2 aligns across 11 bases. Germline assignment: CDR1 MDHEN and CDR2 SYDVKM. Losses at the gene ends were 7 bases for V and 4 bases for J; bases not matched to a gene: 10. This CDR3 is built from 16 residues.

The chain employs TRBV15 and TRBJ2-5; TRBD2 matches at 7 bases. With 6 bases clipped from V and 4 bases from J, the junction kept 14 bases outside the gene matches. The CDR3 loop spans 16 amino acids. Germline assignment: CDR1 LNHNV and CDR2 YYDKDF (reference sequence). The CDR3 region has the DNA TGTGCCACCAGTGAAGGGTGGGGGGGAGAAGGAGAGACCCAGTACTTC. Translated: CATSEGWGGEGETQYF.

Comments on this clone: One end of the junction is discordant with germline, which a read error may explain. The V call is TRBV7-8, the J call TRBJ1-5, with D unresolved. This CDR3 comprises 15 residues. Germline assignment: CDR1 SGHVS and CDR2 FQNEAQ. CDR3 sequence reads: CTSSLGNSFNQPQHF. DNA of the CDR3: TGTACCAGCAGCTTGGGGAACAGTTTCAATCAGCCCCAGCATTTT.